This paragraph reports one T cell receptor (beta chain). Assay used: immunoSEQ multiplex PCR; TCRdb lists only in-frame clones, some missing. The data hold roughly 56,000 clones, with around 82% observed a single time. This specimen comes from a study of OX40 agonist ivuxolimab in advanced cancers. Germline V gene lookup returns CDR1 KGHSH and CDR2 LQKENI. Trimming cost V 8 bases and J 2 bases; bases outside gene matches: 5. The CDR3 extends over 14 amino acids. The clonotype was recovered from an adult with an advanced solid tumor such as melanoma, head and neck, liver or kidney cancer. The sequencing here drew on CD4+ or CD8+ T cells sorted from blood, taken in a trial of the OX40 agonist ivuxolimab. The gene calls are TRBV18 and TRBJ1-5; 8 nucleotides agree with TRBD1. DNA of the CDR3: TGTGCCAGCACCTCGGGACAGGGCAATCAGCCCCAGCATTTT. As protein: CASTSGQGNQPQHF.